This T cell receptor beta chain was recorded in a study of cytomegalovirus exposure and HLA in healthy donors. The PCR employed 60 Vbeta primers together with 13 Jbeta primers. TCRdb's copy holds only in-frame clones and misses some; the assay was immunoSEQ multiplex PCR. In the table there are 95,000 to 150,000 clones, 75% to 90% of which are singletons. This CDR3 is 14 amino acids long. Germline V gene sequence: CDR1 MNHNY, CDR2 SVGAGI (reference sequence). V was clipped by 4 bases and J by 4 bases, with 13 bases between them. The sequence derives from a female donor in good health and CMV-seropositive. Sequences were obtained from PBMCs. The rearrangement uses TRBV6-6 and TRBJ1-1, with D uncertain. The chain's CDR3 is CASSFSRFFTEAFF. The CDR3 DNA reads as TGTGCCAGCAGTTTTAGCCGGTTTTTCACTGAAGCTTTCTTT.